Below, 2 T cell receptor beta chains from the same sample are listed, as sequenced in a study of control samples from healthy donors and cancer patients. TCRdb keeps only in-frame clones here, not all; method: immunoSEQ multiplex PCR. Of roughly 60,000 clones listed, roughly 92% are singletons. Sequenced input: blood. All receptors come from a man younger than 40 in good health.

This chain joins TRBV9 and TRBJ1-2; D gene ambiguous. From germline, CDR1 is SGDLS and CDR2 YYNGEE. V shed 4 bases and J shed 2 bases, with 12 bases lying between them. The CDR3 has 14 residues. CDR3 residues: CASSPLGKNYGYTF. The CDR3 DNA reads as TGTGCCAGCAGCCCCCTTGGGAAGAACTATGGCTACACCTTC.

This chain joins TRBV19 and TRBJ1-2, with D perhaps TRBD1 (6 bases). Germline CDR1 LNHDA, CDR2 SQIVND (reference sequence). With 10 bases removed from V and 2 bases from J, the gap between germline ends came to 17 bases. This CDR3 has 14 amino acids. The CDR3 nucleotides are TGTGCCACCGGCGGGGGCGGAGGGAACTATGGCTACACCTTC. It encodes CATGGGGGNYGYTF. The complete variable domain, with remaining parts taken from reference TRBV19 and TRBJ1-2, reads DGGITQSPKYLFRKEGQNVTLSCEQNLNHDAMYWYRQDPGQGLRLIYYSQIVNDFQKGDIAEGYSVSREKKESFPLTVTSAQKNPTAFYLCATGGGGGNYGYTFGSGTRLTVV.